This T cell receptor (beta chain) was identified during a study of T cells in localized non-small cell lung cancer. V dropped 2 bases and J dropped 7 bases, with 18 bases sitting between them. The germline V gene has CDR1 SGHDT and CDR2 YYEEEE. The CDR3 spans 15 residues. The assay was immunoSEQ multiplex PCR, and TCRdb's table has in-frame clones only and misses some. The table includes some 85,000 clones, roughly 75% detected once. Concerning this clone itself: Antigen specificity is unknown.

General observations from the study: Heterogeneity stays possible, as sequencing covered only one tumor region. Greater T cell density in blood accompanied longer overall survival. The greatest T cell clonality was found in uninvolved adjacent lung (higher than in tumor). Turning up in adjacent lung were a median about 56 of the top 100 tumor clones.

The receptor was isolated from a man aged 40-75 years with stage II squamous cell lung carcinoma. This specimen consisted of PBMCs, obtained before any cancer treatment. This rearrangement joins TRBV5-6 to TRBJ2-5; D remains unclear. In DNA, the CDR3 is TGTGCCAGCAGCTTAATCCAGGAAGTGTTAAGGACCCAGTACTTC. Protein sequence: CASSLIQEVLRTQYF. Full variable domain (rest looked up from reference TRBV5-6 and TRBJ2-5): DAGVTQSPTHLIKTRGQQVTLRCSPKSGHDTVSWYQQALGQGPQFIFQYYEEEERQRGNFPDRFSGHQFPNYSSELNVNALLLGDSALYLCASSLIQEVLRTQYFGPGTRLLVL.